Described below is a single T cell receptor beta chain sequence and its context. V lost 2 bases and J lost 11, with 13 bases in between. CDR1 is MDHEN and CDR2 is SYDVKM in the germline V gene. The CDR3 contains 12 residues. These data are taken from a study of blood T cell repertoires in COVID-19. This study enrolled people aged about 18 to 100 from 24 US geographic areas. Data came from immunoSEQ multiplex PCR; TCRdb stores just in-frame clones and leaves some out. The profile shows about 310,000 clones, around 90% of them singletons. Sequencing input: PBMCs or T cells enriched from blood (not recorded which). V gene TRBV28 combines with J gene TRBJ2-7, with D possibly matching TRBD1 (5 bases). The receptor's source is a woman aged 18 to 35 who had recovered from COVID-19. DNA of the CDR3: TGTGCCAGCAGTTTAGTGGCCAGGGAAAAGTACTTC. Residues: CASSLVAREKYF.